Presented here are 25 T cell receptor beta chains from one specimen sequenced in a study of regulatory T cells in long-lasting Graves disease. The time point: newly diagnosed GD, antithyroid drugs for less than 3 months. The TCR library was prepared using RNA isolated from PBMCs. Arm-PCR with iRepertoire HTBI primers amplified the CDR3 regions for these TCR beta libraries. TCRdb reprocessed the multiplex PCR reads via MiXCR and lists one record per CDR3 protein. The sample shows approximately 250,000 distinct CDR3 sequences, around 18% of them seen only once. The sample here was peripheral blood mononuclear cells (PBMCs), taken at new diagnosis, from a patient treated with antithyroid drugs. The origin of the receptors is a female donor with Graves disease.

CDR3 loop: CASSFGQRYSGNTIYF. The CDR3, as DNA: TGTGCCAGCAGTTTTGGACAGCGGTACTCTGGAAACACCATATATTTT. V usage is TRBV2 and J usage is TRBJ1-3; tentatively, D is TRBD1 (6 bases). This CDR3 is 16 amino acids long. Germline V gene data show CDR1 as SNHLY and CDR2 as FYNNEI. Between the trimmed V and J ends, which lost 5 bases and 0 bases, there was a span of 14 bases.

The V gene is TRBV5-6, the J gene TRBJ1-2, with D tentatively TRBD1 (5 bases). Germline CDR1 is SGHDT and CDR2 is YYEEEE. This CDR3 comprises 15 residues. The ends were cut back, 4 bases at V and 4 bases at J, with 17 bases in the middle. CDR3 nucleotides: TGTGCCAGCAGCCCAGGTACGGCAGGGACCTATGGCTACACCTTC. Its protein product is CASSPGTAGTYGYTF.

Many counts were recorded for this clonotype. The gene calls are TRBV20-1 and TRBJ2-2, with 9 bases that match TRBD2. The CDR3 has 15 amino acids. Germline trimming cut 3 bases from V and 1 base from J; bases unmatched to any gene: 3. Germline V CDR1 and CDR2: DFQATT, SNEGSKA (reference sequence). The CDR3 nucleotides are TGCAGTGCTAGCGCTAGCGGGAAGAACACCGGGGAGCTGTTTTTT. It specifies CSASASGKNTGELFF.

This clonotype was observed a few times. The V gene is TRBV9, the J gene TRBJ1-1, with 7 bases lining up with TRBD1. J gave up 3 bases and V 4 bases, and 3 bases lay outside the gene matches. Germline V lookup: CDR1 SGDLS, CDR2 YYNGEE. The CDR3 spans 13 residues. The CDR3 reads CASSFQGDTEAFF. DNA for the CDR3: TGTGCCAGCAGCTTTCAGGGGGACACTGAAGCTTTCTTT.

The chain combines TRBV2 with TRBJ2-3, with D tentatively TRBD1 or TRBD2 (6 bases each). The J call may not be correct, given that the DNA end is closer to TRBJ2-5. Germline assignment: CDR1 SNHLY and CDR2 FYNNEI. The CDR3 spans 14 residues. CDR3 bases: TGTGCCAGCAGTGAACAGGGGTCGGAGGGGACCCAGTACTTC. This sequence encodes CASSEQGSEGTQYF.

With respect to this clonotype: Just one base apart from a much larger clone, this may be a read error. The rearrangement links TRBV6-2 or TRBV6-3 to TRBJ2-3; 8 positions agree with TRBD1. V shed 6 bases and J 3 bases; nucleotides not matched to a gene: 14. Germline loops: CDR1 MNHEY, CDR2 SVGEGT. There are 17 residues in the CDR3. The CDR3 loop is CASRHQTGVLRTDTQYF. Written as DNA, the CDR3 is TGTGCCAGCAGACACCAGACAGGGGTCCTTCGGACAGATACGCAGTATTTT.

The CDR3 DNA is TGTGCCAGCTCACCGAAACTGGGGGCTAGCGGGAGTCAAGAGACCCAGTACTTC. Protein product: CASSPKLGASGSQETQYF. This chain connects TRBV18 to TRBJ2-5; 10 bases match TRBD2. CDR1 KGHSH and CDR2 LQKENI come from the germline V gene. The junction had 12 bases not matched to a gene; V was cut back by 3 bases and J by 2 bases. The CDR3 spans 18 residues.

The sample holds many counts of this clonotype. The J gene is TRBJ2-1, the V gene TRBV2; TRBD2 aligns across 10 bases. Losses at the gene ends were 3 bases for V and 6 bases for J; bases not matched to a gene: 2. The CDR3 is 14 amino acids. Germline V gene data show CDR1 as SNHLY and CDR2 as FYNNEI. CDR3 in DNA: TGTGCCAGCAGTGACCTAGCGGGAGTCAATGAGCAGTTCTTC. Its protein product is CASSDLAGVNEQFF.

This clonotype was counted at least ten times. This chain connects TRBV6-2 or TRBV6-3 to TRBJ2-1, with TRBD2 identical over 9 bases. V lost 5 bases and J lost 7; bases outside the gene matches: 12. The CDR3 has 16 residues. Germline values: CDR1 MNHEY, CDR2 SVGEGT. The CDR3 nucleotides read TGTGCCAGCAGTCCCCGCGGGAGGGCCCGGGGGAATGAGCAGTTCTTC. Its translation: CASSPRGRARGNEQFF.

The table lists this clonotype with many counts. The chain employs TRBV27 and TRBJ2-7; D not resolved. V lost 6 bases and J 7 bases, leaving 13 bases between the germline ends. There are 12 residues in the CDR3. Germline loops: CDR1 MNHEY, CDR2 SMNVEV (reference sequence). The CDR3 is CASSTLLGEQYF. CDR3 nucleotides: TGTGCCAGCAGCACCCTCCTCGGTGAGCAGTACTTC.

In this sample, this clonotype turned up once. The rearrangement uses TRBV10-2 and TRBJ2-1; the D call may be TRBD1 or TRBD2 (5 bases each). The CDR3 has 16 residues. Germline CDR1 and CDR2: WSHSY and SAAADI. V was trimmed by 2 bases and J by 4 bases, leaving 15 bases between them. CDR3 amino acids: CASSEQGGFPYNEQFF. The CDR3 coding sequence is TGCGCCAGCAGTGAGCAGGGCGGGTTCCCTTACAATGAGCAGTTCTTC.

At least ten counts were recorded for this clonotype. The chain has TRBV2 and TRBJ2-1, with unresolved D. This CDR3 region has 14 residues. Per germline, CDR1 SNHLY and CDR2 FYNNEI. V dropped 6 bases and J dropped 0 bases, with 9 bases sitting between them. The CDR3 here is CASRGMSSYNEQFF. Written as DNA, the CDR3 is TGTGCCAGCAGGGGCATGAGCTCCTACAATGAGCAGTTCTTC.

On this clonotype: This could be a read error, since a much larger clone is one nucleotide away. This chain connects TRBV18 to TRBJ1-1; 11 nucleotides match TRBD1. V lost 4 bases to trimming and J lost 0 bases; unmatched junction nucleotides: 4. Germline loops: CDR1 KGHSH, CDR2 LQKENI. This CDR3 has 16 residues. In DNA, the CDR3 is TGTGCCAGCTCACTGGGACAGGGGGTAATGAACACTGAAGCTTTCTTT. Protein: CASSLGQGVMNTEAFF.

This clonotype occurred many times. This rearrangement joins TRBV19 to TRBJ1-6; maybe TRBD1 (5 bases). In germline, CDR1 is LNHDA, CDR2 SQIVND (reference sequence). Trimming cost V 3 bases and J 8 bases, with 8 bases left between them. The CDR3 consists of 13 residues. This CDR3 is CASSMGGDSPLHF. CDR3 nucleotides: TGTGCCAGTAGTATGGGAGGGGATTCACCCCTCCACTTT.

In its sample, this clonotype was seen once. V and J are TRBV2 and TRBJ1-2, with 11 positions matching TRBD1. The CDR3 is 15 amino acids. V was pared by 1 base and J by 2 bases, with 0 bases of the junction left unmatched. Germline lookup yields CDR1 SNHLY and CDR2 FYNNEI. The DNA for the CDR3 is TGTGCCAGCAGTGAAGGGACAGGGGGCAACTATGGCTACACCTTC. This encodes CASSEGTGGNYGYTF.

This clonotype has a count of ten or more. The chain joins TRBV6-1 to TRBJ2-5; D is undetermined. Trimming took 9 bases from V and 1 from J, leaving 9 bases between them. Germline V gives CDR1 MNHNS, CDR2 SASEGT. The CDR3 is 12 residues long. The CDR3 sequence is CASVAVQETQYF. The CDR3 coding sequence is TGTGCCAGTGTGGCGGTCCAAGAGACCCAGTACTTC.

This clonotype was found many times. The genes are TRBV2 and TRBJ2-5; the D gene could be TRBD1 or TRBD2 (5 bases each). Germline assignment: CDR1 SNHLY and CDR2 FYNNEI. The ends were cut back, 5 bases at V and 1 base at J, with 11 bases in the middle. The CDR3 length is 14 residues. CDR3 sequence (DNA): TGTGCCAGCAGTCAAGGGACGGCCCAAGAGACCCAGTACTTC. Its protein product is CASSQGTAQETQYF.

This clonotype was counted at least ten times. This CDR3 reads CASSIRTGWNSGANVLTF. CDR3 DNA: TGTGCCAGCAGTATCCGGACAGGGTGGAACTCTGGGGCCAACGTCCTGACTTTC. The rearrangement links TRBV27 to TRBJ2-6; 8 bases fit TRBD1. This CDR3 has 18 amino acids. Germline V lookup: CDR1 MNHEY, CDR2 SMNVEV (reference sequence). Trimming removed 5 bases from V and 0 bases from J; junction bases left unmatched: 9.

There are many counts of this clonotype. The V and J genes are TRBV12-3 or TRBV12-4 and TRBJ2-3, with 13 nucleotides matching TRBD2. The CDR3 length is 15 residues. Losses at the gene ends were 3 bases for V and 7 bases for J; bases not matched to a gene: 4. CDR3 sequence reads: CASSFGTSGTNTQYF. CDR3 sequence (DNA): TGTGCCAGCAGTTTCGGGACTAGCGGGACAAATACGCAGTATTTT.

This clonotype was counted many times. This chain connects TRBV7-8 to TRBJ2-1; perhaps D is TRBD1 or TRBD2 (5 bases each). Trimming stripped 5 bases from V and 4 bases from J, with 15 bases between. CDR1 is SGHVS and CDR2 is FQNEAQ in the germline V gene. The CDR3 runs 15 residues. The CDR3 sequence is CASSRGRSGYNEQFF. The CDR3, as DNA: TGTGCCAGCAGCCGGGGACGGTCGGGATACAATGAGCAGTTCTTC.

This clonotype was observed at least ten times. The chain uses TRBV18 and TRBJ1-1; D unclear. Germline CDR1 KGHSH, CDR2 LQKENI. Trimming stripped 3 bases from V and 1 base from J, with 12 bases between. This CDR3 is 15 amino acids long. The CDR3 spells CASSPFRAGNTEAFF. CDR3 nucleotides: TGTGCCAGCTCACCCTTTAGGGCGGGGAACACTGAAGCTTTCTTT.

The chain links TRBV7-3 to TRBJ1-4; D gene unclear. Between the trimmed V and J ends, which lost 1 base and 0 bases, there was a span of 12 bases. The CDR3 loop spans 17 amino acids. Germline V lookup: CDR1 SGHTA, CDR2 FQGTGA. As DNA, the CDR3 is TGTGCCAGCAGCTTAAAGCTCGGAGGGACAACTAATGAAAAACTGTTTTTT. This translates into CASSLKLGGTTNEKLFF.

The genes are TRBV9 and TRBJ2-2, with D possibly called TRBD1 or TRBD2 (5 bases each). From germline, CDR1 is SGDLS and CDR2 YYNGEE. With 3 bases removed from V and 1 base from J, the gap between germline ends came to 22 bases. CDR3 size: 19 residues. The CDR3 region has the DNA TGTGCCAGCAGCGCGAGGGCGGCAGTTCGACAGATGAACACCGGGGAGCTGTTTTTT. Residues: CASSARAAVRQMNTGELFF.

The rearrangement joins TRBV28 to TRBJ1-1; TRBD1 is a possible D gene (6 bases). Germline V gene data show CDR1 as MDHEN and CDR2 as SYDVKM. This CDR3 comprises 16 residues. V was clipped by 2 bases and J by 2 bases, with 15 bases between them. The CDR3 reads CASSLRRGGLNTEAFF. CDR3 in DNA: TGTGCCAGCAGTTTAAGGCGAGGGGGACTCAACACTGAAGCTTTCTTT.

In its sample, this clonotype was seen many times. The chain is built from TRBV28 and TRBJ2-3; D is possibly TRBD1 (6 bases). Germline assignment: CDR1 MDHEN and CDR2 SYDVKM. This CDR3 has 13 amino acids. V lost 4 bases and J 3 bases, leaving 8 bases between the germline ends. CDR3 sequence: CASSSQGTDTQYF. CDR3 DNA: TGTGCCAGCAGTTCCCAGGGGACAGATACGCAGTATTTT. The entire variable domain, with the rest obtained from reference TRBV28 and TRBJ2-3, is as follows: DVKVTQSSRYLVKRTGEKVFLECVQDMDHENMFWYRQDPGLGLRLIYFSYDVKMKEKGDIPEGYSVSREKKERFSLILESASTNQTSMYLCASSSQGTDTQYFGPGTRLTVL.